This T cell receptor (beta chain) stems from a study of T cell repertoires in cytomegalovirus infection. Study overall: Selection of CMV epitopes for the study included recently identified HLA-C-restricted and well-studied HLA-B-restricted ones. Indicated by public TCR beta signatures were CMV infection and matching HLA type. Study outcomes and limitations: The ex vivo response showed dominance by HLA-C-restricted CMV-specific TCR beta clonotypes. Carriers of CMV plus the relevant HLA were identified by cumulative public TCR beta family frequency.

From the reads, TCRdb called clonotypes with MiXCR, one entry per CDR3 protein. The profile covers hundreds of thousands of distinct CDR3 sequences, with roughly 31% appearing a single time and 13% taken by the ten largest. This clonotype came up once. Its antigen is unknown. The V end lost 0 bases, the J end lost 0 bases, and 8 bases lay between the germline ends. The CDR3 length is 16 residues. Germline V lookup: CDR1 SGHAT, CDR2 FQNNGV. The chain joins TRBV11-2 to TRBJ1-4, with D hard to call. The material sequenced was cultured CD8+ T cells from PBMCs, taken from culture after CMV antigen stimulation. This receptor was identified in a human donor in good health (CMV status not recorded). Some clones in this sample may be carry-over from other donors' samples. The CDR3 coding sequence is TGTGCCAGCAGCTTAGAAGGCGGAGCAACTAATGAAAAACTGTTTTTT. Translated: CASSLEGGATNEKLFF.